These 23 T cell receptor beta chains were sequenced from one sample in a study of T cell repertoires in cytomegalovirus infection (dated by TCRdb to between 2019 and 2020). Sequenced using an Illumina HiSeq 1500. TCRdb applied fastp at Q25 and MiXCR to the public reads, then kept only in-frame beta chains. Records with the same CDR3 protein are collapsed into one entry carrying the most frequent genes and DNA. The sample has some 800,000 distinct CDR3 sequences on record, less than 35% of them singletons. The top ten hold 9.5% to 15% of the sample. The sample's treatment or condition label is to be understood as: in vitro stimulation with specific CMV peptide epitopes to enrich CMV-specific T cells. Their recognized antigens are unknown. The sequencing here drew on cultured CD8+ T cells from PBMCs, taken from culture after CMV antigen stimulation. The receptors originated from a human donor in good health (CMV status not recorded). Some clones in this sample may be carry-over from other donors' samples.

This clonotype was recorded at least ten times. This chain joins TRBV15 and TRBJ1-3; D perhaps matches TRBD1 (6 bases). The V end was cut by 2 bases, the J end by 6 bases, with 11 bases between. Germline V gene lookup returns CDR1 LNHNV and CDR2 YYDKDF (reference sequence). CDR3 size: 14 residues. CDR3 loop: CATSRIGTSNTIYF. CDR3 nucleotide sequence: TGTGCCACCAGCAGAATCGGGACATCAAACACCATATATTTT. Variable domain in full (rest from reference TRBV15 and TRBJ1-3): DAMVIQNPRYQVTQFGKPVTLSCSQTLNHNVMYWYQQKSSQAPKLLFHYYDKDFNNEADTPDNFQSRRPNTSFCFLDIRSPGLGDTAMYLCATSRIGTSNTIYFGEGSWLTVV.

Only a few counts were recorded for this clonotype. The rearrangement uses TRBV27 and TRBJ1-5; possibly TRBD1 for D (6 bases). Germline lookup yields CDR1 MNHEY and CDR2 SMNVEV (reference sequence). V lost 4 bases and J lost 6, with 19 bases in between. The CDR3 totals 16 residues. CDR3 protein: CASSSFGGTGGQPQHF. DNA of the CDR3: TGTGCCAGCAGTTCGTTCGGGGGCACCGGAGGTCAGCCCCAGCATTTT.

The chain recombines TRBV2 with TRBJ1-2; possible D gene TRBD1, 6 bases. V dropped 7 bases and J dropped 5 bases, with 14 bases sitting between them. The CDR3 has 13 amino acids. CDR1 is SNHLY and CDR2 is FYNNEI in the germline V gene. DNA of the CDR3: TGTGCCAGCATCGAAAGGGGGAAGTATGGCTACACCTTC. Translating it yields CASIERGKYGYTF.

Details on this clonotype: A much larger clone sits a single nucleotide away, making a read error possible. The CDR3 sequence: CASSVSGGEQYF. In DNA, the CDR3 is TGTGCCAGCAGCGTTTCCGGGGGCGAGCAGTACTTC. V usage is TRBV7-2 and J usage is TRBJ2-7, with TRBD2 as a possible D gene (6 bases). CDR1 is SGHTA and CDR2 is FQGNSA in the germline V gene. The length of the CDR3 is 12 residues. The V and J ends lost 5 bases and 6 bases respectively, with 11 bases between them. Filled out from reference TRBV7-2 and TRBJ2-7, the complete variable domain reads GAGVSQSPSNKVTEKGKDVELRCDPISGHTALYWYRQSLGQGLEFLIYFQGNSAPDKSGLPSDRFSAERTGGSVSTLTIQRTQQEDSAVYLCASSVSGGEQYFGPGTRLTVT.

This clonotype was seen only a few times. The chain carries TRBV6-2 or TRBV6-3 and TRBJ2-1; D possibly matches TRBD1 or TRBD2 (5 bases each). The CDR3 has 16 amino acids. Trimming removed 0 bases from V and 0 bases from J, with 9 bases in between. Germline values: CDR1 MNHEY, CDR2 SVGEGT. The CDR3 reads CASSYSIGGSYNEQFF. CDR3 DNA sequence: TGTGCCAGCAGTTACTCGATTGGGGGCTCCTACAATGAGCAGTTCTTC.

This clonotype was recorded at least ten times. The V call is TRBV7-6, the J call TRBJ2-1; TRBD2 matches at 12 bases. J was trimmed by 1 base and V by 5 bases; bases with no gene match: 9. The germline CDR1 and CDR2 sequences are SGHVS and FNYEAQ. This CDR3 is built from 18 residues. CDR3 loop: CASSPETSGGRSYNEQFF. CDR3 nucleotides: TGTGCCAGCAGCCCTGAGACTAGCGGGGGCAGGTCCTACAATGAGCAGTTCTTC.

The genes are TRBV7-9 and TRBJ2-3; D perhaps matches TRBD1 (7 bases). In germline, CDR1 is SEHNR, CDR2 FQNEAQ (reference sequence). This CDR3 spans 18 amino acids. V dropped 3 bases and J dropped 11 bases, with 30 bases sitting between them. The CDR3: CASSFPQLGGQVLHEQYF. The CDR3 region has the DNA TGTGCCAGCAGCTTTCCACAATTGGGAGGACAGGTACTTCATGAGCAGTATTTT.

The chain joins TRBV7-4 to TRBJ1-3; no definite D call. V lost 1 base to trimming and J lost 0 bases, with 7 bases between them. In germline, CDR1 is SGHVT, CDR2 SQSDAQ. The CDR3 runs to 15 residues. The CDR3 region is CASSLVGFSGNTIYF. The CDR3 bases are TGTGCCAGCAGCTTAGTAGGGTTCTCTGGAAACACCATATATTTT.

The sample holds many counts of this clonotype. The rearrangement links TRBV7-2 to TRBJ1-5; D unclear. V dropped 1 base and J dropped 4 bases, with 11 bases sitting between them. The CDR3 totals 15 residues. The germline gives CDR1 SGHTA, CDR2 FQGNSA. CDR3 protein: CASSLGTTSNQPQHF. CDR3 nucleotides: TGTGCCAGCAGCTTAGGGACCACGTCGAATCAGCCCCAGCATTTT.

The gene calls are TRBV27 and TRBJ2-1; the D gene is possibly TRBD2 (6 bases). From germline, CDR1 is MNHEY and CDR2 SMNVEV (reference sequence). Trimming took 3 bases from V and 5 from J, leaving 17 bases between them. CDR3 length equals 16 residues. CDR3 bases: TGTGCCAGCAGTTTTCCCGGGACGGAGGGAAACAATGAGCAGTTCTTC. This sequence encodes CASSFPGTEGNNEQFF.

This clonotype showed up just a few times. The CDR3 coding sequence is TGTGCCAGCAGTTATGGACAGGGGGCCGCCTACGAGCAGTACTTC. Encoded protein: CASSYGQGAAYEQYF. The V call is TRBV6-1, the J call TRBJ2-7, with 11 bases lining up with TRBD1. Germline assignment: CDR1 MNHNS and CDR2 SASEGT. The V gene end was trimmed by 5 bases and the J gene end by 2 bases; junction bases not matched to a gene: 5. The CDR3 totals 15 residues.

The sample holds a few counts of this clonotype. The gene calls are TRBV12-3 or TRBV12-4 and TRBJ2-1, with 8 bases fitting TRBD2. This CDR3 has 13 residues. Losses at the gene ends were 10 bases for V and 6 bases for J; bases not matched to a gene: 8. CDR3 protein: CAIPREEGNEQFF. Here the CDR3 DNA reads TGTGCCATTCCGCGGGAGGAGGGCAATGAGCAGTTCTTC.

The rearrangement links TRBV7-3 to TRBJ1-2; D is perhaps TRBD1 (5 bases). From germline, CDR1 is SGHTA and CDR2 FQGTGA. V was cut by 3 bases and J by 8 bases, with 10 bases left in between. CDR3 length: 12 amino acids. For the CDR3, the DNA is TGTGCCAGCAGCTTTCCGGGGGAAGGCTACACCTTC. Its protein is CASSFPGEGYTF.

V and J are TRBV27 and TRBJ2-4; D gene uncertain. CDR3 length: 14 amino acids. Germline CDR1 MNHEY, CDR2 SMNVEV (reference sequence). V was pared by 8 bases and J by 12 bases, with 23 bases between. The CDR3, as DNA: TGTGCCAGCTCTGGGCGTTGCTACAAAGATACTCAGTACTTC. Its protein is CASSGRCYKDTQYF.

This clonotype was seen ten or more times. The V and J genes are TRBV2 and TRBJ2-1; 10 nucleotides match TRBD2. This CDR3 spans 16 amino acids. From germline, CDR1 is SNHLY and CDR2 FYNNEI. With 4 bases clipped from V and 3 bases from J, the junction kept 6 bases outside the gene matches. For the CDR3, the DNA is TGTGCCAGCAGTGCACTAGCGGGGAAAATCTACAATGAGCAGTTCTTC. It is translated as CASSALAGKIYNEQFF. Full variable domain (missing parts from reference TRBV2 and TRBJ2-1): EPEVTQTPSHQVTQMGQEVILRCVPISNHLYFYWYRQILGQKVEFLVSFYNNEISEKSEIFDDQFSVERPDGSNFTLKIRSTKLEDSAMYFCASSALAGKIYNEQFFGPGTRLTVL.

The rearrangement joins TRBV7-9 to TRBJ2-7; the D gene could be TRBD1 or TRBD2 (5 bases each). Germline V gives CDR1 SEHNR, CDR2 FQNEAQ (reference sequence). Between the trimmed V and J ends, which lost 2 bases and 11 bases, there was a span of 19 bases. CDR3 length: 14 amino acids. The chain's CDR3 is CASSLSESGAAEYV. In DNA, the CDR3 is TGTGCCAGCAGCTTAAGCGAATCCGGGGCTGCGGAGTACGTC.

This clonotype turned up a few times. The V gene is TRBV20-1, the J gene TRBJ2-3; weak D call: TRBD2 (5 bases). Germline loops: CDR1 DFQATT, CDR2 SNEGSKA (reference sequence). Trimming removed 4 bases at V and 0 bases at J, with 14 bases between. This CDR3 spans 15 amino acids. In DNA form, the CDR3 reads TGCAGTGCTATCGGGGTACCTCCTAGCACAGATACGCAGTATTTT. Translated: CSAIGVPPSTDTQYF.

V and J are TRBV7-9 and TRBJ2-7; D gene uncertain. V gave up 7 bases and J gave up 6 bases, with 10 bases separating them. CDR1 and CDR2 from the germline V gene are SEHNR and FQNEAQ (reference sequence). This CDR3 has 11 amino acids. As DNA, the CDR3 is TGTGCCAGCACCTCTAGGGCCGAGCAGTACTTC. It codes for CASTSRAEQYF.

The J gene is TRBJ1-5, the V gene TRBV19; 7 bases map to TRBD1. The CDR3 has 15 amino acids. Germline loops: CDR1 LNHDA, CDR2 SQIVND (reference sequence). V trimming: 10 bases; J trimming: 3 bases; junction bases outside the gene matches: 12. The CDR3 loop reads CATNLRQGNNQPQHF. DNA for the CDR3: TGTGCCACCAACCTCCGACAGGGAAACAATCAGCCCCAGCATTTT.

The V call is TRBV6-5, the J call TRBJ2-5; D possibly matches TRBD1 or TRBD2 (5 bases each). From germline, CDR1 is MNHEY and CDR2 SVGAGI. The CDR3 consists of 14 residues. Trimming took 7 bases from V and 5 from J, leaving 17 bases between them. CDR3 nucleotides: TGTGCCAGCAACAAGGGGCCGGGAAGGGAGACCCAGTACTTC. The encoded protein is CASNKGPGRETQYF.

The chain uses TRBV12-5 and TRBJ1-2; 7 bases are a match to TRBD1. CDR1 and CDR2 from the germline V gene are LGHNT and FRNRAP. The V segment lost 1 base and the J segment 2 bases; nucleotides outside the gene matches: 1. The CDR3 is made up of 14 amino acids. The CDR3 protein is CASGLATGNYGYTF. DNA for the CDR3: TGTGCTAGTGGTTTGGCGACAGGGAACTATGGCTACACCTTC.

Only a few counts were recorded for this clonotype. In DNA form, the CDR3 reads TGCGCCAGCAGTCATATGGGCAGGGGGAACGAGCAGTACTTC. It yields the protein CASSHMGRGNEQYF. This chain uses TRBV23-1 with TRBJ2-7; 7 nucleotides match TRBD1. TRBV23-1 is assigned to the ORF class and has an uncertain function. This CDR3 is 14 amino acids long. V dropped 3 bases and J dropped 5; count of bases not matched to a gene: 7.

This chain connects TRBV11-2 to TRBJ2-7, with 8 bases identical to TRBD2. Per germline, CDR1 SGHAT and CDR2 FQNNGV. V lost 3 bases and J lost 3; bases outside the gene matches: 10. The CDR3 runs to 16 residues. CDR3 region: CASSFIGGGPLYEQYV. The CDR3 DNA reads TGTGCCAGCAGCTTTATCGGGGGGGGCCCACTCTACGAGCAGTACGTC.